A selection of T cell receptor beta chains follows, all from one sample in a study of a mutant IDH1 vaccine in newly diagnosed glioma. These TCRs are of unknown antigen specificity. Some clones are missing from TCRdb's copy, which holds only in-frame ones; the method was immunoSEQ multiplex PCR. This sample yields 55,000 to 65,000 clones, of which about 80% are seen a single time; 5.9% belongs to the top ten. Sequences were derived from PBMCs, sampled from a glioma patient whose treatment included an IDH1 peptide vaccine. The receptor set was obtained from a man between 50 and 59 years old with glioma. CDR3s include the opening cysteine and the closing phenylalanine or tryptophan. The D gene is left open where the match is weak. Expanded clones get a size class; other rows say once, few or many, or leave the size out.

v_gene	j_gene	abundance	len	d_gene	CDR3aa
TRBV5-4	TRBJ2-7	once	14	-	CASSSGAASYEQYF
TRBV6-6	TRBJ1-2	-	11	-	CASSYNDGYTF
TRBV9	TRBJ1-1	-	15	TRBD1	CASSATPRRGERAFF
TRBV19	TRBJ2-1	-	15	-	CASSRDRSSYNEQFF
TRBV29-1	TRBJ2-1	-	14	-	CSVEGQLRYNEQFF
TRBV11-2	TRBJ2-2	-	14	TRBD1	CASSLRQGAGELFF
TRBV7-8	TRBJ1-4	-	15	-	CASSFTDLTNEKLFF
TRBV4-1	TRBJ2-7	-	14	TRBD2	CASSRERGTYEQYF
TRBV6-1	TRBJ1-5	-	13	-	CASSEGEAQPQHF
TRBV7-9	TRBJ1-6	-	15	TRBD1	CASSSGTGLNSPLHF
TRBV7-9	TRBJ2-2	-	16	-	CASSLVGGPLTGELFF
TRBV6-1	TRBJ1-5	-	14	-	CASSQENINQPQHF
TRBV5-6	TRBJ1-2	-	12	-	CASSLQALSYTF
TRBV28	TRBJ1-2	once	14	TRBD1	CASSSLGQEDGYTF
TRBV2	TRBJ1-6	-	14	-	CASRIRYYNSPLHF
TRBV2	TRBJ2-7	few	12	-	CASSLQGGEQYF
TRBV5-4	TRBJ2-5	-	16	-	CASSPARSGGGETQYF
TRBV29-1	TRBJ2-3	-	15	TRBD2	CSVEGRGGSTDTQYF
TRBV11-2	TRBJ1-4	-	15	TRBD1	CASSAEGGAGEKLFF
TRBV2	TRBJ2-1	-	12	-	CASSLVTNEQFF
TRBV27	TRBJ1-4	-	14	-	CASKFGGPNEKLFF
TRBV4-3	TRBJ2-7	-	18	TRBD1	CASSQERGGGQGLDEQYF
TRBV19	TRBJ1-2	-	13	-	CASSILAGYGYTF
TRBV19	TRBJ2-7	once	15	-	CASSGNRDFSYEQYF
TRBV28	TRBJ1-1	-	16	TRBD1	CASSSGTGLGGTEAFF
TRBV7-9	TRBJ2-3	-	13	TRBD2	CASGLAGADTQYF
TRBV19	TRBJ2-2	-	15	-	CASSIGGAGTGELFF
TRBV11-3	TRBJ2-2	-	15	TRBD2	CASSLLAGSTGELFF
TRBV7-9	TRBJ2-1	-	16	-	CASSNRGGGLYNEQFF
TRBV15	TRBJ2-5	once	15	TRBD2	CATSRDRGGQETQYF
TRBV5-1	TRBJ2-7	once	14	-	CASTGGLLGEEQYF
TRBV27	TRBJ1-6	-	15	TRBD1	CASRPIGTGVSPLHF
TRBV6-4	TRBJ2-1	-	14	-	CASSPRGTYNEQFF
TRBV5-4	TRBJ1-2	few	15	-	CASSAELQSNYGYTF
TRBV2	TRBJ2-7	-	12	-	CASREGVYEQYF
TRBV2	TRBJ2-7	-	14	TRBD2	CASSLTSGGYEQYF
TRBV4-2	TRBJ1-2	-	14	TRBD1	CASSQFDQGAGYTF
TRBV13	TRBJ2-7	-	13	TRBD1	CASTGQGDYEQYF
TRBV9	TRBJ1-1	few	15	TRBD1	CASSLGGQGFTEAFF
TRBV2	TRBJ1-5	-	12	-	CASSGHNQPQHF
TRBV2	TRBJ2-7	-	12	-	CASSVRDTEQYF
TRBV27	TRBJ2-1	-	16	TRBD2	CASSLSLAGSYNEQFF
TRBV19	TRBJ2-1	-	18	-	CASSITPQTGGSYNEQFF
TRBV5-1	TRBJ2-6	few	20	TRBD2	CASSRLQGTSGRSGANVLTF
TRBV11-2	TRBJ2-1	-	14	-	CASRPPGRAVEQFF
TRBV19	TRBJ1-1	-	15	-	CASTRQDLSNTEAFF
TRBV6-5	TRBJ2-7	-	13	-	CASRAPGLYEQYF
TRBV15	TRBJ2-7	-	15	-	CATSRGFTGMDEQYF
TRBV28	TRBJ1-3	few	15	-	CASSPGRSSGNTIYF
TRBV7-2	TRBJ2-5	-	15	TRBD2	CASSLVLAGQETQYF
TRBV7-2	TRBJ2-2	-	13	-	CASSPLGPGELFF
TRBV5-1	TRBJ1-3	-	15	TRBD1	CASSLGQGTGNTIYF
TRBV19	TRBJ2-2	-	11	-	CASRRDGELFF
TRBV6-1	TRBJ2-5	-	15	TRBD2	CASSPYREGRETQYF
TRBV7-9	TRBJ2-7	-	12	-	CASSSSLHEQYF